This paragraph reports one TCR beta chain. The table came from immunoSEQ multiplex PCR; TCRdb's copy has only in-frame clones and leaves some out. Here the sample spans hundreds of thousands of clones, more than 75% being singletons. CDR1 and CDR2 (germline): SGHDN, FVKESK. The CDR3 runs to 15 residues. J lost 7 bases, V lost 1 base, and 5 bases had no gene match. This specimen comes from a study of shared T cell receptors in the human thymus. These data also featured in a second study, about human thymus T cells. That source reports: Finnish infants who were healthy and having corrective surgery for congenital heart defects made up the donors. Resections were taken during corrective heart surgery, and the thymus tissue came from these. There appeared to be biased usage of V and J genes in thymic and blood repertoires. Among unrelated individuals, related research reported thymic repertoires that overlapped highly.

Sequenced: thymocytes. V and J are TRBV14 and TRBJ2-1; 9 bases line up with TRBD2. This receptor was taken from a boy under two years old with a congenital heart defect. The CDR3 nucleotides read TGTGCCAGCAGCCAAGGACTAGCGGATGTAAATGAGCAGTTCTTC. It is translated as CASSQGLADVNEQFF.